The entry below describes one TCR beta chain. Its antigen remains unidentified. The method was immunoSEQ multiplex PCR; TCRdb's version includes in-frame clones alone and lacks a portion of them. The sample consists of under 95,000 clones, approximately 88% of them appearing once. The CDR3 is 14 residues long. J was trimmed by 3 bases and V by 2 bases; bases with no gene match: 3. CDR1 and CDR2 from the germline V gene are GTSNPN and SVGIG (reference sequence). The source of the sample is a study of graft-versus-host responses after intestinal transplantation. Study as a whole: The recipients all started with anti-thymocyte globulin induction and then took tacrolimus and steroids for approximately 3 years. Study-wide points: High graft-versus-host to host-versus-graft T cell clonal ratios marked allografts of patients with graft-donor macrochimerism.

The genes are TRBV30 and TRBJ2-1; TRBD1 agrees at 8 bases. Sample: unstimulated CD8+ T cells sorted from spleen or lymph node cells, taken before intestinal transplant. This clonotype was sampled from a human donor who received an intestinal transplant. Written as DNA, the CDR3 is TGTGCCTGGAGTCAGACAGGGGTCTACAATGAGCAGTTCTTC. Translating gives CAWSQTGVYNEQFF.